What follows describes a single TCR beta chain. Specified time point: pretreatment peripheral blood. The data belong to a study of PD-L1 blockade in urothelial cancer. Using immunoSEQ multiplex PCR, the repertoire was profiled, and TCRdb retains in-frame clones only, with some absent. This sample has some 40,000 clones, with approximately 90% found just once. The V end lost 0 bases, the J end lost 1 base, and 10 bases lay between the germline ends. Germline CDR1 reads SGHRS; CDR2 reads YFSETQ. The CDR3 is 16 amino acids. The sequence was collected from a donor aged 40 or older with urothelial cancer. The starting material was PBMCs, obtained around atezolizumab (anti-PD-L1) treatment. This rearrangement joins TRBV5-1 to TRBJ2-2, with a possible D match to TRBD1 (5 bases). The CDR3 DNA follows: TGCGCCAGCAGCTTGGGTCCCACAGGGAACACCGGGGAGCTGTTTTTT. Amino acids: CASSLGPTGNTGELFF.